This TCR beta chain was observed in a study of shared clonotypes between healthy human individuals. Regarding the study as a whole: Generation of non-shared clonotypes was less probable than generation of clonotypes shared by all four donors.

The trim removed 3 bases at V and 3 bases at J, leaving 8 bases unmatched. The CDR3 sequence is 17 residues long. Per the germline V gene, CDR1 is MDHEN and CDR2 is SYDVKM. This clone showed up just a few times. Its target is not known. Each replicate PCR on the sorted subsets used about 220 ng DNA (around 31,000 T cell genomes). Profiling relied on immunoSEQ multiplex PCR, and the TCRdb table lists in-frame clones only, not all of them. The table has about 100,000 clones, about 70% seen once. This TCR came from a young man in good health. V is TRBV28 and J is TRBJ2-5, with 12 bases lining up with TRBD1. Sequencing used memory CD8+ T cells sorted from blood. As for subset: CD45RO+ cells pooled with CCR7-negative TemRA cells. The CDR3 loop is CASSFNRDRGLKETQYF. In DNA, the CDR3 is TGTGCCAGCAGTTTTAACCGGGACAGGGGGCTAAAAGAGACCCAGTACTTC. The variable domain in full, with the rest retrieved from reference TRBV28 and TRBJ2-5, is DVKVTQSSRYLVKRTGEKVFLECVQDMDHENMFWYRQDPGLGLRLIYFSYDVKMKEKGDIPEGYSVSREKKERFSLILESASTNQTSMYLCASSFNRDRGLKETQYFGPGTRLLVL.